This T cell receptor beta chain was recorded in a study of long-term antiretroviral therapy in people with HIV. Study-level results: Post-ART diversity increased but stayed below transplant donor controls.

Post-ART PBMC samples numbered at least two per donor, and pre-ART ones at least one. Amounts of 1-10 million cryopreserved PBMC were held in the samples before DNA extraction. Comment on this clone: The antigen is unknown.

The V and J ends lost 3 bases and 7 bases respectively, with 14 bases between them. Germline V CDR1 and CDR2: SGHDT, YYEEEE. The CDR3 is 14 amino acids. This was the immunoSEQ v3.0 assay at survey level. TCRdb's table, derived via immunoSEQ multiplex PCR, lists solely in-frame clones and lacks some. The sample contains about 16,000 clones, over 70% of which appear only once. Sequencing was performed on unsorted PBMCs, taken 1.5 years before starting antiretroviral therapy. The sequence was collected from a woman aged 50 to 65 with HIV. This chain uses TRBV5-6 with TRBJ1-5; D not certain. DNA for the CDR3: TGTGCCAGCAGCTCTTGGCAGAGATGGCAGCCCCAGCATTTT. Protein: CASSSWQRWQPQHF.